This T cell receptor (beta chain) was found in a study of OX40 agonist ivuxolimab in advanced cancers. About the research overall: The dose of intravenous ivuxolimab that patients received every 2 weeks ranged from 0.01 to 10 mg/kg.

This CDR3 region has 18 residues. J was trimmed by 3 bases and V by 4 bases; bases with no gene match: 12. Per germline, CDR1 MGHRA and CDR2 YSYEKL. TCRdb keeps only in-frame clones here, not all; method: immunoSEQ multiplex PCR. The sample includes about 70,000 clones, approximately 89% of them seen just once. The chain combines TRBV4-1 with TRBJ2-1, with 10 nucleotides matching TRBD2. The sequence was collected from an adult with an advanced solid tumor such as melanoma, head and neck, liver or kidney cancer. The source material was CD4+ or CD8+ T cells sorted from blood, sampled in a trial of the OX40 agonist ivuxolimab. The CDR3 DNA is TGCGCCAGCAGCCTGGGGGGCCTAGCGGGGGCCTTCTACAATGAGCAGTTCTTC. Its protein product is CASSLGGLAGAFYNEQFF.